This is a list of T cell receptor beta chains from one sample in a study of blood T cell repertoires in COVID-19. Libraries were prepared by immunoSEQ multiplex PCR; TCRdb keeps only in-frame clonotypes and omits some of them. The table lists fewer than 65,000 clones, 75% to 90% of them singletons. The material sequenced was peripheral blood. The receptors come from a man between 60 and 75 years old with acute or convalescent COVID-19. CDR3s include the opening cysteine and the closing phenylalanine or tryptophan. Clone size appears in some rows only: once, few, many, or a class for an expanded clone.

>TRBJ2-7|TRBV27|12|NA
CASSRRGLEQYF
>TRBJ2-7|TRBV7-8|13|NA
CASSLVAGLEQYF
>TRBJ1-2|TRBV6-1|13|NA
CASSEWGDSGYTF
>TRBJ1-1|TRBV6-4|13|NA
CASRRDRGTEAFF
>TRBJ2-2|TRBV2|16|few
CASRSLDRANTGELFF
>TRBJ2-5|TRBV5-1|14|NA
CASLPIAGGETQYF
>TRBJ2-1|TRBV15|18|NA
CATSTVGGAGGPYNEQFF
>TRBJ2-7|TRBV5-1|13|NA
CASRRDTVNEQYF
>TRBJ2-3|TRBV28|16|NA
CASLHPVAVGSDTQYF
>TRBJ2-7|TRBV28|14|NA
CASNSPGTSDEQYF
>TRBJ2-5|TRBV7-8|14|NA
CASAIAAGGETQYF
>TRBJ2-3|TRBV5-1|15|NA
CASSPDRPSTDTQYF
>TRBJ1-5|TRBV28|15|NA
CASIGGRGGNQPQHF
>TRBJ2-5|TRBV3-1/TRBV3-2|14|NA
CASSLRTGRETQYF
>TRBJ1-4|TRBV5-5|14|NA
CASSSTGWAEKLFF
>TRBJ1-1|TRBV18|16|NA
CASSPPGSLGNTEAFF
>TRBJ1-1|TRBV3-1/TRBV3-2|14|NA
CASSQDSGTGSTFF
>TRBJ2-5|TRBV11-2|20|NA
CASSLEAQMGQGAKKGTQYF
>TRBJ2-7|TRBV18|14|NA
CASSPGGRGYEQYF
>TRBJ2-7|TRBV29-1|13|NA
CSAWTGSDYEQYF
>TRBJ2-2|TRBV9|15|NA
CASSVGLPNTGELFF
>TRBJ1-2|TRBV14|14|NA
CASSQDLPGRGYTF
>TRBJ2-3|TRBV6-5|15|NA
CASSPPRGRTDTQYF
>TRBJ2-7|TRBV7-9|15|NA
CASSPGVAGRYEQYF
>TRBJ2-2|TRBV7-9|14|NA
CASSRTGNTGELFF
>TRBJ1-2|TRBV11-2|14|few
CASSGFRGNYGYTF
>TRBJ2-2|TRBV28|10|NA
CASGGGELFF